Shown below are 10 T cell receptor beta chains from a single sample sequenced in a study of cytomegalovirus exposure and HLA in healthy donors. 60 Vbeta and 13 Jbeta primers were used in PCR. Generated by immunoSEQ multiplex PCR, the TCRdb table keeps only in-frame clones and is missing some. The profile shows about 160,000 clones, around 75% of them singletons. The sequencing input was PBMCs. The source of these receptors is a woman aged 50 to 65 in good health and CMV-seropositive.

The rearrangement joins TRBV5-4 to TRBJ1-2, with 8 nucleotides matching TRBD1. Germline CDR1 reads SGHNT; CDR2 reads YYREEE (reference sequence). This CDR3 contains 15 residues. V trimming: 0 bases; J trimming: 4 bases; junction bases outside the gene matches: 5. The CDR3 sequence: CASSLAGGAPYGYTF. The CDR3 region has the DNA TGTGCCAGCAGCTTGGCAGGGGGCGCACCCTATGGCTACACCTTC.

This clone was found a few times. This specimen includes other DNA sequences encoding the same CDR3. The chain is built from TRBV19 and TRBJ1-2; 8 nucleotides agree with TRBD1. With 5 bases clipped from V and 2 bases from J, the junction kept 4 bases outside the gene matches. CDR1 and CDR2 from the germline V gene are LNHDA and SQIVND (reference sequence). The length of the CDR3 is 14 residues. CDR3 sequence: CASSGQGANYGYTF. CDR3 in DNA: TGTGCCAGTAGTGGTCAGGGGGCGAACTATGGCTACACCTTC.

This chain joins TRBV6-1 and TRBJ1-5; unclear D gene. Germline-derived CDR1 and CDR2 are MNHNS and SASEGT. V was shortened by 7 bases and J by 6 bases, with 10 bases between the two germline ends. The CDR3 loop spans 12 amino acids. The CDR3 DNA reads TGTGCCAGCATGAGGGTAGGTCAGCCCCAGCATTTT. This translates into CASMRVGQPQHF.

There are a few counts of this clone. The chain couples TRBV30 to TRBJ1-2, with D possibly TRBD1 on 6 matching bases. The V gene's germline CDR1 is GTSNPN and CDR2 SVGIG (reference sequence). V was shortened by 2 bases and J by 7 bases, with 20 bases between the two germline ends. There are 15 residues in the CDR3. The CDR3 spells CAWSYGQKFLGGYTF. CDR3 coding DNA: TGTGCCTGGAGTTACGGACAGAAGTTTTTAGGTGGCTACACCTTC. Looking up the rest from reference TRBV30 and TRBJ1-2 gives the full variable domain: SQTIHQWPATLVQPVGSPLSLECTVEGTSNPNLYWYRQAAGRGLQLLFYSVGIGQISSEVPQNLSASRPQDRQFILSSKKLLLSDSGFYLCAWSYGQKFLGGYTFGSGTRLTVV.

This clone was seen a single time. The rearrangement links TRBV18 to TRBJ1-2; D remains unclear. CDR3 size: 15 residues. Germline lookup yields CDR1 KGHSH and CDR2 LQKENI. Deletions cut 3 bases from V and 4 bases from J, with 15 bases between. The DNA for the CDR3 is TGTGCCAGCTCACCCGGCAGCGAGAACATCTATGGCTACACCTTC. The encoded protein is CASSPGSENIYGYTF. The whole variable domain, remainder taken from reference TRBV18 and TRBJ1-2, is NAGVMQNPRHLVRRRGQEARLRCSPMKGHSHVYWYRQLPEEGLKFMVYLQKENIIDESGMPKERFSAEFPKEGPSILRIQQVVRGDSAAYFCASSPGSENIYGYTFGSGTRLTVV.

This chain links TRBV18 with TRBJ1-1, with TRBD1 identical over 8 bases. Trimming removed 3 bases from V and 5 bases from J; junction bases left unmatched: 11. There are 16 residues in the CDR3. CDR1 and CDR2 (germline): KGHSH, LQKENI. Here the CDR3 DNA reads TGTGCCAGCTCACCGGAGACAGGGGCAGGATATACTGAAGCTTTCTTT. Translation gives CASSPETGAGYTEAFF.

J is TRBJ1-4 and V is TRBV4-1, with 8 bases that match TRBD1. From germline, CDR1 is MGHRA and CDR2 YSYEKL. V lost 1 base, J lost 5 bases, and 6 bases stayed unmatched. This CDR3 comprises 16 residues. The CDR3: CASSQGRQGLNEKLFF. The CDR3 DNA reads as TGCGCCAGCAGCCAAGGAAGACAGGGGTTGAATGAAAAACTGTTTTTT.

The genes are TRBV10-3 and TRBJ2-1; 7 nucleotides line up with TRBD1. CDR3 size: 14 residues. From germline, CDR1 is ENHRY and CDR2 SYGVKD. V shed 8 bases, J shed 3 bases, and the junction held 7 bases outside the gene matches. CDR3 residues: CAIGQDKYYNEQFF. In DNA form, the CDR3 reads TGTGCCATCGGACAGGACAAGTACTACAATGAGCAGTTCTTC.

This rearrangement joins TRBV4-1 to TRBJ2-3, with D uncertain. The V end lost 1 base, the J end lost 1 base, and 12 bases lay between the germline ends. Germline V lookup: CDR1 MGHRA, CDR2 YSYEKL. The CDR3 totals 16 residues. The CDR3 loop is CASSQAVILGTDTQYF. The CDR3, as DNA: TGCGCCAGCAGCCAAGCAGTAATCCTTGGCACAGATACGCAGTATTTT.

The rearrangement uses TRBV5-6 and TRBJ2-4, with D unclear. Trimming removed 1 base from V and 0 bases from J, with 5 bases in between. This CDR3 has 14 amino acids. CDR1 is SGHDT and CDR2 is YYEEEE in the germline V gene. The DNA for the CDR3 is TGTGCCAGCAGCTTGAACTTAGCCAAAAACATTCAGTACTTC. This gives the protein CASSLNLAKNIQYF.